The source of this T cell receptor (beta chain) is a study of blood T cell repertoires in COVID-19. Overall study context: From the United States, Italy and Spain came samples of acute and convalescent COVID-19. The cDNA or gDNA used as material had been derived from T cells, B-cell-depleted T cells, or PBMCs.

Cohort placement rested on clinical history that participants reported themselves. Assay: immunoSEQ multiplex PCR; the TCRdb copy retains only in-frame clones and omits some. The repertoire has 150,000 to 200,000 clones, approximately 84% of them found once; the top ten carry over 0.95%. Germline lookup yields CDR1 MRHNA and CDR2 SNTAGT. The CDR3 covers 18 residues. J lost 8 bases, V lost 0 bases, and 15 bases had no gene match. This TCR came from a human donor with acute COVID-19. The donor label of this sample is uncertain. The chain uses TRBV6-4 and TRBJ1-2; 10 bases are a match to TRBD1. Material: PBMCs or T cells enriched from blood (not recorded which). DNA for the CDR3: TGTGCCAGCAGTGACTCGCCGGGACAGGGGTACCCGAGGGGAGGCTACACCTTC. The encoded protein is CASSDSPGQGYPRGGYTF.